This T cell receptor (beta chain) was captured in a study of blood T cell repertoires in COVID-19. Whole-study context: Sites across the United States, Italy and Spain contributed samples from acute and convalescent COVID-19. Nucleic acid was either cDNA or gDNA, and it came from T cells, B-cell-depleted T cells, or PBMCs.

V shed 6 bases and J shed 10 bases, with 10 bases lying between them. The CDR3 has 11 amino acids. The germline V gene encodes CDR1 SNHLY and CDR2 FYNNEI. Original methodology: Cell counts per sample came from amplifying reference gene primers. Assay used: immunoSEQ multiplex PCR; TCRdb lists only in-frame clones, some missing. V and J calls and clone size come straight from that table; D and trimming were deduced from the DNA. The data hold under 65,000 clones, with roughly 90% observed a single time. V usage is TRBV2 and J usage is TRBJ2-1, with D possibly matching TRBD2 (6 bases). The receptor's source is a man aged 55 to 70 with acute or convalescent COVID-19. Sample: peripheral blood. DNA of the CDR3: TGTGCCAGCAGGGGGACTGGGGAGCAGTTCTTC. Translating it yields CASRGTGEQFF.